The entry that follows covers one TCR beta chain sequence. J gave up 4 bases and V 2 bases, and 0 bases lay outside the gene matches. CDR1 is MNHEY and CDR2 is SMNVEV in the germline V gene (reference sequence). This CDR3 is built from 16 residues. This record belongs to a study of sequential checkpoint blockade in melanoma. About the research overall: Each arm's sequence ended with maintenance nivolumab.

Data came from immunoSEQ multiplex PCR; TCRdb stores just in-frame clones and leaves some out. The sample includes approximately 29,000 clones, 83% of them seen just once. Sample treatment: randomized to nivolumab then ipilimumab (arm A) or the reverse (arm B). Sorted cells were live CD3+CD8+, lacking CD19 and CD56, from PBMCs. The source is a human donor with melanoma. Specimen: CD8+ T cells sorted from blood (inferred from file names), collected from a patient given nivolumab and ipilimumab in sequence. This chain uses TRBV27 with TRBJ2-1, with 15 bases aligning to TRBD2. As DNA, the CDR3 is TGTGCCAGCAGTTTAGGGACTAGCGGGAGGTACAATGAGCAGTTCTTC. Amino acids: CASSLGTSGRYNEQFF.